This T cell receptor beta chain was identified during a study of T cells in Graves' hyperthyroidism and ophthalmopathy. Study conclusions and caveats: Most clonotypes that expanded in the thyroid above 0.001 also showed up in blood.

Among ophthalmopathy patients, the Clinical Activity Score reached at least 3, the NOSPECS grade reached at least 4, and duration remained under 3 months. Exclusion of a patient resulted from uncontrolled infection, other autoimmune disease, pregnancy or lactation. From less than 13 ml of fresh peripheral blood, PBMCs were isolated. RNA transcripts served as the template for amplifying TCR beta CDR3 regions. Using the HTBI primer set, a first-round RT-PCR was run on the TCR CDR3. TCRdb recomputed calls from the multiplex PCR reads with MiXCR, one row per CDR3 protein. The sample consists of more than 450,000 distinct CDR3 sequences, about 20% of them appearing once. Trimming removed 2 bases from V and 3 bases from J, with 6 bases in between. CDR3 size: 13 residues. Germline V gene data show CDR1 as SEHNR and CDR2 as FQNEAQ (reference sequence). Points on this clonotype: Its antigen remains unknown.

The sequence derives from a man aged 35 to 55 with Graves' ophthalmopathy. Sequencing was done on a sample of blood. The chain carries TRBV7-9 and TRBJ2-3; no definite D call. In DNA, the CDR3 is TGTGCCAGCAGCTTAATGGGGACAGATACGCAGTATTTT. This encodes CASSLMGTDTQYF.